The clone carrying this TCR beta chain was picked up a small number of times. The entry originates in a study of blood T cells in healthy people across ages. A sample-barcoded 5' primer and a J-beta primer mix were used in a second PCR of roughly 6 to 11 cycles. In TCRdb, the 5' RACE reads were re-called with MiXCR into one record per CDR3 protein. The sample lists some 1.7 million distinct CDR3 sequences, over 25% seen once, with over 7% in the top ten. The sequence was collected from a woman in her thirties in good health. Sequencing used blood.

The CDR3 DNA reads TGTGCCAGCAGTTTAGGGGTCGTAAGCTATGGCTACACCTTC. This translates into CASSLGVVSYGYTF. The rearrangement links TRBV12-3 or TRBV12-4 to TRBJ1-2, with D hard to call. The V gene lost 1 base and the J gene lost 4 bases, with 10 bases spanning the gap. CDR3 length: 14 amino acids.